The next 31 T cell receptor beta chains were all read from a single sample in a study of beta chain features in type 1 diabetes. Overall study findings and caveats: Type 1 diabetes patients had moderately but significantly shorter TCRB CDR3s in all four CD4+ subsets.

Antigen specificity for these receptors is unknown. Expressed TCRB transcripts were sequenced, since all the RNA that had been isolated was reverse transcribed. Clones were read by immunoSEQ multiplex PCR, and TCRdb kept only the in-frame ones, dropping some. The sample has fewer than 350,000 clones; over 14% are singletons. Source material: naive CD4+ T cells from blood. These receptors all come from a man aged 18 to 35 with type 1 diabetes.

The gene calls are TRBV5-4 and TRBJ1-2; 8 nucleotides match TRBD1. This CDR3 has 13 residues. Germline V CDR1 and CDR2: SGHNT, YYREEE (reference sequence). Trimming at V came to 0 bases and at J to 7 bases, leaving 2 bases not matched to a gene. The CDR3 region is CASSLDQGAGYTF. DNA of the CDR3: TGTGCCAGCAGCTTGGACCAGGGGGCTGGCTACACCTTC.

A few counts support this clone. The J gene is TRBJ1-2, the V gene TRBV5-6; D is unresolved. The CDR3 has 11 amino acids. The V end was cut by 0 bases, the J end by 12 bases, with 9 bases between. In germline, CDR1 is SGHDT, CDR2 YYEEEE. CDR3 DNA: TGTGCCAGCAGCTTGGGACATCGAAACACCTTC. It is translated as CASSLGHRNTF.

This clone was counted a few times. The V call is TRBV30, the J call TRBJ1-5, with no clear D. Deletions cut 0 bases from V and 4 bases from J, with 7 bases between. The germline gives CDR1 GTSNPN, CDR2 SVGIG (reference sequence). There are 13 residues in the CDR3. The CDR3 here is CAWSVGRNQPQHF. DNA of the CDR3: TGTGCCTGGAGTGTTGGCAGAAATCAGCCCCAGCATTTT.

On this clone: Distinct nucleotide sequences in the sample also encode this CDR3. The V call is TRBV10-3, the J call TRBJ2-7; 8 positions match TRBD1. The CDR3 contains 14 residues. The V gene's germline CDR1 is ENHRY and CDR2 SYGVKD. The V gene end was trimmed by 4 bases and the J gene end by 2 bases; junction bases not matched to a gene: 4. In nucleotides, the CDR3 is TGTGCCATCAGTGCTGGACAGGGAGCCTACGAGCAGTACTTC. This codes for CAISAGQGAYEQYF.

About this clone itself: The same CDR3 also results from other DNA sequences found in this sample. The V call is TRBV18, the J call TRBJ1-1; TRBD1 aligns across 8 bases. Germline V gives CDR1 KGHSH, CDR2 LQKENI. The CDR3 contains 15 residues. Trimming removed 0 bases from V and 2 bases from J; junction bases left unmatched: 2. The CDR3 region is CASSPPGQGNTEAFF. CDR3 DNA: TGTGCCAGCTCACCACCCGGACAGGGAAACACTGAAGCTTTCTTT.

V is TRBV5-1 and J is TRBJ2-2, with 7 bases fitting TRBD2. CDR3 length: 15 residues. Trimming removed 4 bases from V and 2 bases from J; junction bases left unmatched: 5. Germline values: CDR1 SGHRS, CDR2 YFSETQ. The CDR3 coding sequence is TGCGCCAGCAGCCCCCCGGGACTAAACACCGGGGAGCTGTTTTTT. This translates into CASSPPGLNTGELFF.

This rearrangement joins TRBV5-1 to TRBJ2-3, with D perhaps TRBD2 (6 bases). With 3 bases removed from V and 1 base from J, the gap between germline ends came to 9 bases. CDR3 length: 14 residues. The germline V gene encodes CDR1 SGHRS and CDR2 YFSETQ. In nucleotides, the CDR3 is TGCGCCAGCAGCTACTGGGGGGGCACAGATACGCAGTATTTT. Protein sequence: CASSYWGGTDTQYF.

The chain couples TRBV5-6 to TRBJ1-5; 8 bases are shared with TRBD1. The germline V gene encodes CDR1 SGHDT and CDR2 YYEEEE. V lost 0 bases, J lost 7 bases, and 6 bases stayed unmatched. There are 15 residues in the CDR3. CDR3 loop: CASSLGQGTRQPQHF. The CDR3, as DNA: TGTGCCAGCAGCTTGGGACAGGGGACACGACAGCCCCAGCATTTT.

This clone was detected a few times. The chain employs TRBV11-2 and TRBJ2-7; a possible D gene is TRBD1 (6 bases). The length of the CDR3 is 14 residues. Per germline, CDR1 SGHAT and CDR2 FQNNGV. Trimming stripped 6 bases from V and 8 bases from J, with 20 bases between. Here the CDR3 DNA reads TGTGCCAGCAGGGCTTTTGGGCGACAGGCAAAGCAGTACTTC. Translation: CASRAFGRQAKQYF.

V gene TRBV4-1 combines with J gene TRBJ1-2, with D maybe TRBD1 (5 bases). The CDR3 is made up of 16 amino acids. Per the germline V gene, CDR1 is MGHRA and CDR2 is YSYEKL. V was shortened by 4 bases and J by 0 bases, with 15 bases between the two germline ends. CDR3 in amino acids: CASSLVPRGSNYGYTF. The DNA of the CDR3 is TGCGCCAGCAGCCTTGTCCCAAGGGGTTCTAACTATGGCTACACCTTC.

This clone was counted a few times. J is TRBJ1-1 and V is TRBV6-5; D is ambiguous. Germline CDR1 MNHEY, CDR2 SVGAGI. V lost 2 bases to trimming and J lost 3 bases, with 10 bases between them. The CDR3 length is 14 residues. The CDR3 region is CASSYDIRDTEAFF. The CDR3 nucleotides are TGTGCCAGCAGTTACGATATTCGCGACACTGAAGCTTTCTTT.

The rearrangement joins TRBV6-6 to TRBJ1-1; D remains ambiguous. Looked up from germline, CDR1 is MNHNY and CDR2 is SVGAGI (reference sequence). The V end lost 2 bases, the J end lost 6 bases, and 13 bases lay between the germline ends. The CDR3 has 14 amino acids. The DNA of the CDR3 is TGTGCCAGCAGTTACCTGGACCGGGATCCTGAAGCTTTCTTT. Residues: CASSYLDRDPEAFF.

The chain recombines TRBV28 with TRBJ2-3; 8 positions match TRBD2. The CDR3 is 18 amino acids. V lost 6 bases and J lost 2; bases outside the gene matches: 16. CDR1 and CDR2 from the germline V gene are MDHEN and SYDVKM. The CDR3 DNA sequence: TGTGCCAGCAGCCCCCTGTCGGGAGGGCCGGGGTACACAGATACGCAGTATTTT. This gives the protein CASSPLSGGPGYTDTQYF.

This clone was found a few times. This rearrangement joins TRBV2 to TRBJ2-4; D possibly corresponds to TRBD2 (6 bases). Germline CDR1 reads SNHLY; CDR2 reads FYNNEI. This CDR3 is built from 15 residues. Trimming cost V 7 bases and J 3 bases, with 16 bases left between them. The CDR3 sequence: CASMRRAPNKNIQYF. CDR3 coding DNA: TGTGCCAGCATGCGGAGGGCCCCTAACAAAAACATTCAGTACTTC.

CDR3 protein: CATSSDRNTEAFF. CDR3 nucleotide sequence: TGTGCCACCAGCAGTGACAGGAACACTGAAGCTTTCTTT. The chain carries TRBV15 and TRBJ1-1; D perhaps matches TRBD1 (5 bases). The CDR3 sequence is 13 residues long. V lost 3 bases to trimming and J lost 1 base, with 6 bases between them. The germline V gene encodes CDR1 LNHNV and CDR2 YYDKDF (reference sequence).

The table lists this clone with a few counts. The chain recombines TRBV10-3 with TRBJ1-6; TRBD1 is a possible D gene (5 bases). V was shortened by 0 bases and J by 10 bases, with 7 bases between the two germline ends. This CDR3 comprises 13 residues. Germline V gene lookup returns CDR1 ENHRY and CDR2 SYGVKD. CDR3 amino acids: CAISESQGSPLHF. For the CDR3, the DNA is TGTGCCATCAGTGAGTCCCAGGGCTCACCCCTCCACTTT.

This clone was observed a handful of times. This chain joins TRBV7-2 and TRBJ2-1, with 8 bases fitting TRBD1. Unmatched junction bases numbered 13, after V lost 1 base and J lost 8 bases. Germline CDR1 reads SGHTA; CDR2 reads FQGNSA. The CDR3 contains 17 residues. CDR3 amino acids: CASSLGWNRGKTDEQFF. CDR3 in DNA: TGTGCCAGCAGCTTAGGGTGGAACAGGGGGAAAACGGATGAGCAGTTCTTC.

This clone was counted a single time. The chain is built from TRBV9 and TRBJ1-2; 7 bases are shared with TRBD1. There are 15 residues in the CDR3. Per germline, CDR1 SGDLS and CDR2 YYNGEE. V lost 3 bases, J lost 4 bases, and 9 bases stayed unmatched. CDR3 sequence: CASSAVLTGPYGYTF. The CDR3, as DNA: TGTGCCAGCAGCGCGGTGTTGACAGGGCCCTATGGCTACACCTTC.

This clone was picked up a small number of times. The genes are TRBV7-2 and TRBJ2-5; 8 nucleotides line up with TRBD2. Germline CDR1 is SGHTA and CDR2 is FQGNSA. J lost 7 bases, V lost 3 bases, and 10 bases had no gene match. CDR3 length: 15 residues. The CDR3 DNA sequence: TGTGCCAGCAGCTTTGGGGGACTAGTTCCCGGGACCCAGTACTTC. Its translation: CASSFGGLVPGTQYF.

This clone was picked up a small number of times. The chain couples TRBV5-1 to TRBJ2-1, with TRBD1 identical over 9 bases. V dropped 4 bases and J dropped 1; count of bases not matched to a gene: 3. The CDR3 length is 15 residues. Germline lookup yields CDR1 SGHRS and CDR2 YFSETQ. DNA of the CDR3: TGCGCCAGCAGCCATGGACAGGGGTCCTACAATGAGCAGTTCTTC. It is translated as CASSHGQGSYNEQFF.

The chain employs TRBV7-2 and TRBJ1-2; no definite D call. V was trimmed by 7 bases and J by 5 bases, leaving 11 bases between them. The CDR3 is 12 amino acids. The germline CDR1 and CDR2 sequences are SGHTA and FQGNSA. The CDR3 DNA reads as TGTGCCAGCACCCGGTCGGGTTATGGCTACACCTTC. Translated, it gives CASTRSGYGYTF. The variable domain in full, with the rest retrieved from reference TRBV7-2 and TRBJ1-2, is GAGVSQSPSNKVTEKGKDVELRCDPISGHTALYWYRQSLGQGLEFLIYFQGNSAPDKSGLPSDRFSAERTGGSVSTLTIQRTQQEDSAVYLCASTRSGYGYTFGSGTRLTVV.

The chain recombines TRBV4-1 with TRBJ2-5; 8 bases are a match to TRBD1. The CDR3 extends over 14 amino acids. V dropped 4 bases and J dropped 2; count of bases not matched to a gene: 3. The germline gives CDR1 MGHRA, CDR2 YSYEKL. DNA of the CDR3: TGCGCCAGCAGCCTAGACAGGGGACAAGAGACCCAGTACTTC. Translated, it gives CASSLDRGQETQYF.

This clone was detected a few times. The V gene is TRBV5-6, the J gene TRBJ2-7; 7 nucleotides line up with TRBD1. Germline CDR1 reads SGHDT; CDR2 reads YYEEEE. The J segment lost 3 bases and the V segment lost 7 bases, leaving 16 bases of the junction unmatched. CDR3 length: 16 residues. CDR3 coding DNA: TGTGCCAGCGGCGCCCTGTGGCAGGGGGTAAACTACGAGCAGTACTTC. Its protein product is CASGALWQGVNYEQYF.

This clone was seen a handful of times. The chain is built from TRBV11-1 and TRBJ2-5; weak D call: TRBD2 (5 bases). V lost 8 bases and J 4 bases, leaving 17 bases between the germline ends. Germline CDR1 is SGHAT and CDR2 is FQDESV (reference sequence). The CDR3 length is 14 residues. The DNA of the CDR3 is TGTGCCAGCCGTGACCAGCGTGCGGGAGAGACCCAGTACTTC. Its protein product is CASRDQRAGETQYF.

J is TRBJ2-7 and V is TRBV6-6, with 7 bases lining up with TRBD2. CDR3 length: 13 residues. V lost 8 bases and J lost 4; bases outside the gene matches: 8. CDR1 MNHNY and CDR2 SVGAGI come from the germline V gene (reference sequence). This CDR3 is CASSERGSYEQYF. The DNA of the CDR3 is TGTGCCAGCTCGGAGCGGGGTTCTTACGAGCAGTACTTC.

CDR3 residues: CAWTMRSSYEQYF. In DNA form, the CDR3 reads TGTGCCTGGACTATGCGGAGCTCCTACGAGCAGTACTTC. V gene TRBV30 combines with J gene TRBJ2-7; D remains unclear. The germline CDR1 and CDR2 sequences are GTSNPN and SVGIG (reference sequence). Trimming cost V 4 bases and J 0 bases, with 10 bases left between them. CDR3 length: 13 residues.

This clone was observed a few times. V is TRBV5-4 and J is TRBJ2-5, with D perhaps TRBD1 (6 bases). The ends were cut back, 0 bases at V and 3 bases at J, with 12 bases in the middle. The CDR3 spans 15 residues. Germline-derived CDR1 and CDR2 are SGHNT and YYREEE (reference sequence). The CDR3 reads CASSLARTEKETQYF. Written as DNA, the CDR3 is TGTGCCAGCAGCTTGGCGAGGACAGAGAAAGAGACCCAGTACTTC.

This clone was picked up a small number of times. This rearrangement joins TRBV7-9 to TRBJ2-1; weak D call: TRBD2 (7 bases). Deletions cut 3 bases from V and 7 bases from J, with 16 bases between. Germline values: CDR1 SEHNR, CDR2 FQNEAQ (reference sequence). This CDR3 has 15 residues. In nucleotides, the CDR3 is TGTGCCAGCAGCTTCGACGGGGGGCCAAGGAATGAGCAGTTCTTC. Translated: CASSFDGGPRNEQFF.

V and J are TRBV5-4 and TRBJ2-5; D might be TRBD1 (7 bases). TRBJ2-7 matches the DNA end more closely, so the J call is doubtful. The CDR3 loop spans 15 amino acids. CDR1 and CDR2 (germline): SGHNT, YYREEE (reference sequence). The CDR3 loop is CASSSPGQTSYEQYF. CDR3 sequence (DNA): TGTGCCAGCAGCTCACCGGGACAGACTAGTTACGAGCAGTACTTC.

This chain connects TRBV7-6 to TRBJ1-1; D perhaps matches TRBD1 (6 bases). Trimming cost V 5 bases and J 10 bases, with 20 bases left between them. This CDR3 region has 14 residues. Germline V gives CDR1 SGHVS, CDR2 FNYEAQ. CDR3 nucleotides: TGTGCCAGCAGCCTGGCGACAGGCTCTCATCGAGCTTTCTTT. Its protein product is CASSLATGSHRAFF.

In this sample, this clone turned up a few times. The rearrangement links TRBV27 to TRBJ2-7; 10 nucleotides match TRBD1. This CDR3 is built from 14 residues. J gave up 1 base and V 8 bases, and 5 bases lay outside the gene matches. Germline values: CDR1 MNHEY, CDR2 SMNVEV (reference sequence). CDR3 amino acids: CASRWTGGSYEQYF. In DNA, the CDR3 is TGTGCCAGCCGTTGGACAGGGGGTTCCTACGAGCAGTACTTC.